This T cell receptor beta chain comes out of a study of blood T cell repertoires in COVID-19. Looking at the study overall: T cells, B-cell-depleted T cells, or PBMCs supplied cDNA or gDNA.

The length of the CDR3 is 18 residues. Germline CDR1 is WNHNN and CDR2 is SYGVQD (reference sequence). V was pared by 2 bases and J by 1 base, with 6 bases of the junction left unmatched. Sequencing was performed with immunoSEQ multiplex PCR; in TCRdb, only in-frame clones are kept and a portion is missing. The sample has around 190,000 clones, 82% seen once. The chain links TRBV10-1 to TRBJ2-1; 12 bases are shared with TRBD2. Sequencing input: peripheral blood. This sequence was found in a woman aged 55-75 years with COVID-19, enrolled during active disease. The CDR3 reads CASSEPTSGRISYNEQFF. DNA of the CDR3: TGCGCCAGCAGTGAGCCTACTAGCGGGAGGATTTCCTACAATGAGCAGTTCTTC.